This T cell receptor (beta chain) was profiled in a study of spatial heterogeneity in lung cancer. Study results and limitations: Ubiquitous expanded tumor TCRs appeared in blood more at resection than follow-up.

Indicated time point: blood at routine non-recurrence follow-up after resection. The study sequenced unsorted whole RNA from tumor, nontumor lung or frozen PBMC. This clonotype was counted many times. Its antigen is as yet unknown. There are 16 residues in the CDR3. Germline CDR1 and CDR2: SNHLY and FYNNEI. V trimming: 10 bases; J trimming: 4 bases; junction bases outside the gene matches: 16. TCRdb analysed the 5' RACE reads with MiXCR anew, one entry per CDR3 protein. The data contain 110,000 or so distinct CDR3 sequences, approximately 11% of them singletons. This TCR was sampled from a female donor with early-stage non-small cell lung cancer. The sample here was PBMCs, taken at follow-up. The chain joins TRBV2 to TRBJ1-1, with 9 positions matching TRBD1. The CDR3 loop is CATRGDWTGEGTEAFF. As DNA, the CDR3 is TGTGCCACCCGGGGGGATTGGACAGGGGAGGGCACTGAAGCTTTCTTT.